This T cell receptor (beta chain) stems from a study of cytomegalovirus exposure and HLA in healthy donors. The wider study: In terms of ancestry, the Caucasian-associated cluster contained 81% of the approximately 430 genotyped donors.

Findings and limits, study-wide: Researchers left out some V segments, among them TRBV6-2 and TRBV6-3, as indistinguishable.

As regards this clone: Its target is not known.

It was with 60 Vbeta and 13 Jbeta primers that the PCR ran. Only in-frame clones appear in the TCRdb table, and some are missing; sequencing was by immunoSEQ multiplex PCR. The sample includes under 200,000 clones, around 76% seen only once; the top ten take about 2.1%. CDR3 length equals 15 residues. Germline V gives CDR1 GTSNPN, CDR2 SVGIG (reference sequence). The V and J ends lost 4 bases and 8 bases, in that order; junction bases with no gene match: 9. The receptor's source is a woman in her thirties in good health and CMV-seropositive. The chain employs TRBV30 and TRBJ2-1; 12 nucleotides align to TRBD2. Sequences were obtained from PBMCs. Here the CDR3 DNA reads TGTGCCTGGAAGCCGGCTAGCGGGAGGGTTGATGAGCAGTTCTTC. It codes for CAWKPASGRVDEQFF.